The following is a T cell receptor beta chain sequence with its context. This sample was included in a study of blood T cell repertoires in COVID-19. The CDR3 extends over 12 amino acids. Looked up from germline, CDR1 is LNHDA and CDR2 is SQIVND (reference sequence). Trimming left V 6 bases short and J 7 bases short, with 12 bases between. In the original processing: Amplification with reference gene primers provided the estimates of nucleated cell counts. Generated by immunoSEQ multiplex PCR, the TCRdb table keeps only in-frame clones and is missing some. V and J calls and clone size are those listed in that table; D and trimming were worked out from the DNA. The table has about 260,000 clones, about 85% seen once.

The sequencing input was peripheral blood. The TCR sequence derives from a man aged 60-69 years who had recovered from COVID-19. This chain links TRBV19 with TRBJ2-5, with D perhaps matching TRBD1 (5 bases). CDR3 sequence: CASSVSQGTQYF. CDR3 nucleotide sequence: TGTGCCAGTAGCGTATCCCAGGGGACCCAGTACTTC.